This TCR beta chain was documented in a study of CD8 T cells in Susac syndrome. Germline V gene sequence: CDR1 SGHDT, CDR2 YYEEEE. This CDR3 is built from 15 residues. V dropped 4 bases and J dropped 8 bases, with 19 bases sitting between them. Isolation of CD8+ and CD4+ T cells was performed negatively, whereas enrichment of TEMRA cells was done by FACS. Reverse transcription of about 0.5 to 1 ug RNA used random hexamers. TCRdb re-called the immunoSEQ multiplex PCR reads with MiXCR, one entry per CDR3 protein. The sample has about 200,000 distinct CDR3 sequences, around 95% seen once; the top ten hold around 0.082%.

Sequencing was done on a sample of CD4+ T cells from PBMCs. The sequence derives from a human donor with multiple sclerosis. This chain joins TRBV5-6 and TRBJ2-1, with D perhaps matching TRBD2 (5 bases). The chain's CDR3 is CASSRRTAFGDEQFF. For the CDR3, the DNA is TGTGCCAGCAGCCGTAGGACTGCGTTCGGCGATGAGCAGTTCTTC.